A selection of T cell receptor beta chains follows, all from one sample in a study of blood T cell repertoires in COVID-19. Libraries were prepared by immunoSEQ multiplex PCR; TCRdb keeps only in-frame clonotypes and omits some of them. This table holds about 220,000 clones, 82% found once. The source material was PBMCs or T cells enriched from blood (not recorded which). The receptors were sampled from a woman aged 60-75 years who had recovered from COVID-19. Both conserved end residues are part of each CDR3. D genes are given only for firm matches. The size entry is marked missing in some rows and otherwise reads once, few, many or a size class.

TRBV19	medium-sized	TRBD2	TRBJ2-7	16	TGTGCCAGTAGTATAGAACGACTAGCGGGAGGAAACGAGCAGTACTTC	CASSIERLAGGNEQYF
TRBV3-1/TRBV3-2	once	TRBD2	TRBJ2-1	15	TGTGCCAGCAGCCCGAGCGGGAGTCCCCACAATGAGCAGTTCTTC	CASSPSGSPHNEQFF
TRBV14	NA	TRBD1	TRBJ2-2	16	TGTGCCAGCAGCCCTTACAGGGGGGCGAACACCGGGGAGCTGTTTTTT	CASSPYRGANTGELFF
TRBV18	NA	TRBD2	TRBJ2-3	15	TGTGCCAGCTCACCCCCCCTAGCGGGAATAGATACGCAGTATTTT	CASSPPLAGIDTQYF
TRBV14	NA	NA	TRBJ1-4	16	TGTGCCAGCAGCCGAGTATCAGGGTGGGCTAATGAAAAACTGTTTTTT	CASSRVSGWANEKLFF
TRBV28	NA	NA	TRBJ1-6	12	TGTGCCAGCGGCACAAATAATTCACCCCTCCACTTT	CASGTNNSPLHF
TRBV7-2	NA	NA	TRBJ2-7	13	TGTGCCAGCAGCTCGGGACTCACCTACGAGCAGTACTTC	CASSSGLTYEQYF
TRBV9	NA	NA	TRBJ2-7	14	TGTGCCAGCTCCCCCCGGGAGACCTCCTACGAGCAGTACTTC	CASSPRETSYEQYF
TRBV7-3	NA	NA	TRBJ1-2	20	TGTGCCAGCAGCTGGGCCGCGGGGCCCAGGGAGGGACCGATCATCTATGGCTACACCTTC	CASSWAAGPREGPIIYGYTF
TRBV19	NA	NA	TRBJ1-5	16	TGTGCCAGTCGGACACAGGGTAGGGATAGCAATCAGCCCCAGCATTTT	CASRTQGRDSNQPQHF
TRBV19	few	NA	TRBJ1-3	14	TGTGCCAGTAAGTGGACAGCCTCTGGAAACACCATATATTTT	CASKWTASGNTIYF
TRBV6-4	NA	TRBD2	TRBJ2-1	15	TGTGCCAGCAGTGACTCGACTAGCGGGAGCAATGAGCAGTTCTTC	CASSDSTSGSNEQFF
TRBV7-9	NA	TRBD1	TRBJ1-1	18	TGTGCCAGCAGCTCAACGAGAGGGGGCATTGGTAGTAACACTGAAGCTTTCTTT	CASSSTRGGIGSNTEAFF
TRBV18	NA	NA	TRBJ1-1	15	TGTGCCAGCTCACTCGTAAGTCGGGATGTGGCTGAAGCTTTCTTT	CASSLVSRDVAEAFF
TRBV19	NA	TRBD1	TRBJ1-6	16	TGTGCCAGTAGTATCCCGACAGGGAAAGGGAATTCACCCCTCCACTTT	CASSIPTGKGNSPLHF
TRBV5-4	NA	TRBD1	TRBJ2-4	16	TGTGCCAGCAGCCGCCAATCAGGACAGGGACGGGACATTCAGTACTTC	CASSRQSGQGRDIQYF
TRBV14	NA	NA	TRBJ2-5	13	TGTGCCAGCAGCCAACTTAGGTGGGACCAGCGGGACTTC	CASSQLRWDQRDF
TRBV18	once	TRBD1	TRBJ1-1	17	TGTGCCAGCTCACCGGCAAGGGCAGGGGGCGTGAACACTGAAGCTTTCTTT	CASSPARAGGVNTEAFF
TRBV7-2	NA	NA	TRBJ1-3	14	TGTGCCAGCAGCTTAGGGCAGGGCCGAAACACCATATATTTT	CASSLGQGRNTIYF
TRBV5-1	NA	NA	TRBJ2-7	14	TGCGCCAGCAGCTCGTACGGGGATTCCTACGAGCAGTACTTC	CASSSYGDSYEQYF
TRBV7-6	once	NA	TRBJ1-1	17	TGTGCCAGCAGCTTAGCGAGGAAGGGGCTTAAGAACACTGAAGCTTTCTTT	CASSLARKGLKNTEAFF
TRBV6-5	NA	NA	TRBJ2-7	16	TGTGCCAGCAGTTACTCGAGGCAGGGGTCTACCTACGAGCAGTACTTC	CASSYSRQGSTYEQYF
TRBV6-2/TRBV6-3	few	TRBD1	TRBJ1-1	14	TGTGCCAGCAGTGGACAGGAGATGAACACTGAAGCTTTCTTT	CASSGQEMNTEAFF
TRBV14	NA	NA	TRBJ2-3	12	TGTGCCAGCAGCCAAGTGTTAAATACGCAGTATTTT	CASSQVLNTQYF
TRBV7-2	NA	NA	TRBJ1-2	14	TGTGCCAGCAGCCGGACCCGGGAAGGGAACGGCTACACCTTC	CASSRTREGNGYTF
TRBV6-5	NA	TRBD2	TRBJ2-7	13	TGTGCCAGCACCCACGAGAGGACTAGCGAGCAGTACTTC	CASTHERTSEQYF
TRBV12-3/TRBV12-4	NA	NA	TRBJ1-1	12	TGTGCCAGTAGCGTTATGAACACTGAAGCTTTCTTT	CASSVMNTEAFF
TRBV27	NA	NA	TRBJ2-2	13	TGTGTCACGCGGGAATGGGACACCGGGGAGCTGTTTTTT	CVTREWDTGELFF
TRBV11-3	NA	NA	TRBJ2-3	14	TGTGCCAGCAGCTTGGACAGAAACACAGATACGCAGTATTTT	CASSLDRNTDTQYF
TRBV5-8	NA	NA	TRBJ2-5	11	TGTGCCAGCAGTTTCGGGGAGACCCAGTACTTC	CASSFGETQYF
TRBV5-1	NA	NA	TRBJ2-7	15	TGCGCCAGCAGCTTCTGGGGCAGGGCGTCCGACGAGCAGTACTTC	CASSFWGRASDEQYF
TRBV27	NA	NA	TRBJ2-4	10	TGTGCCAGCGGGCAAGGCATTCAGTACTTC	CASGQGIQYF
TRBV9	few	TRBD2	TRBJ2-7	17	TGTGCCAGCAGCGTACTGAGCGGGGGGCCCTTCTCGAACGAGCAGTACTTC	CASSVLSGGPFSNEQYF
TRBV11-3	NA	NA	TRBJ2-7	14	TGTGCCAGCAGCTTAAACCCAGGCTCCTACGAGCAGTACTTC	CASSLNPGSYEQYF
TRBV5-4	few	TRBD1	TRBJ1-1	15	TGTGCCAGCAGGGGGACAGGGGAAGGGGACACTGAAGCTTTCTTT	CASRGTGEGDTEAFF
TRBV7-6	NA	NA	TRBJ1-4	16	TGTGCCAGCAGCCCTGGGAGAAGGGCAACTAATGAAAAACTGTTTTTT	CASSPGRRATNEKLFF
TRBV5-1	NA	TRBD2	TRBJ2-2	17	TGCGCCAGCAGCTTGCCGGGACTAGCGGGAAACACCGGGGAGCTGTTTTTT	CASSLPGLAGNTGELFF
TRBV7-9	NA	TRBD1	TRBJ2-7	14	TGTGCCAGCAGCTCCACAGGGGTAAGGTACGAGCAGTACTTC	CASSSTGVRYEQYF
TRBV7-8	NA	NA	TRBJ1-2	17	TGTGCCAGCAGCTTAGGGGCCTTGACTCGGGGGGGATCTCGCTACACCTTC	CASSLGALTRGGSRYTF
TRBV6-4	few	TRBD1	TRBJ2-2	18	TGTGCCAGCAGCCCGATGGACAGGGGGAGGGCGAACACCGGGGAGCTGTTTTTT	CASSPMDRGRANTGELFF
TRBV3-1/TRBV3-2	NA	NA	TRBJ2-7	14	TGTGCCAGCAGCCAGCTTGCTAGTTTCTACGAGCAGTACTTC	CASSQLASFYEQYF